A single sample gave rise to the 26 T cell receptor beta chains below, sequenced in a study of blood T cells in healthy people across ages. A second PCR of 7 to 11 cycles used a sample-barcoded 5' primer and a J-beta primer mix. TCRdb ran MiXCR on the 5' RACE reads and lists one entry per CDR3 protein. Of around 400,000 distinct CDR3 sequences detected, 45% to 65% appear once; the ten largest clones hold under 60%. Input material: blood. These receptors originate from a man in his 60s in good health.

This chain connects TRBV28 to TRBJ2-5, with a weak D call TRBD1 (7 bases). The J call may be mistaken, given a closer DNA end match to TRBJ2-7. Germline loops: CDR1 MDHEN, CDR2 SYDVKM. The CDR3 loop spans 12 amino acids. CDR3 DNA: TGTGCCAGTCACCAGGGGGGCCACGAGCAGTACTTC. Amino acids: CASHQGGHEQYF.

This clonotype was recorded a few times. The CDR3 sequence: CATSRRTSGGSGDTQYF. The CDR3 DNA reads TGTGCCACCAGCAGACGGACTAGCGGGGGCTCCGGAGATACGCAGTATTTT. The chain combines TRBV15 with TRBJ2-3; 13 nucleotides match TRBD2. The V and J ends lost 2 bases and 5 bases, in that order; junction bases with no gene match: 7. The CDR3 contains 17 residues. Germline-derived CDR1 and CDR2 are LNHNV and YYDKDF (reference sequence).

V gene TRBV7-2 combines with J gene TRBJ2-1, with 9 nucleotides matching TRBD2. Germline V gene sequence: CDR1 SGHTA, CDR2 FQGNSA. The V segment lost 5 bases and the J segment 4 bases; nucleotides outside the gene matches: 21. This CDR3 has 20 residues. The CDR3 nucleotides are TGTGCCAGCAGCCCTCGGGGCCCAAGGGAGACTAGCGGACTATACAATGAGCAGTTCTTC. Its translation is CASSPRGPRETSGLYNEQFF.

This sequence joins TRBV28 and TRBJ1-2; D remains ambiguous. V was shortened by 6 bases and J by 8 bases, with 16 bases between the two germline ends. This CDR3 comprises 13 residues. Germline V gene sequence: CDR1 MDHEN, CDR2 SYDVKM. This CDR3 is CASSSAGNRGYTF. CDR3 DNA sequence: TGTGCCAGCAGCTCAGCGGGGAATAGGGGCTACACCTTC.

This clonotype has a count of ten or more. The chain uses TRBV6-5 and TRBJ2-5, with 12 bases identical to TRBD2. Germline lookup yields CDR1 MNHEY and CDR2 SVGAGI. Germline trimming cut 6 bases from V and 5 bases from J; bases unmatched to any gene: 7. This CDR3 is built from 15 residues. The CDR3 region is CASSLTSGRSETQYF. In nucleotides, the CDR3 is TGTGCCAGCAGCCTCACTAGCGGGAGGAGTGAGACCCAGTACTTC.

The chain uses TRBV30 and TRBJ1-1; D is uncertain. Germline CDR1 and CDR2: GTSNPN and SVGIG (reference sequence). Trimming cost V 0 bases and J 1 base, with 6 bases left between them. The CDR3 covers 13 residues. The CDR3 loop is CAWSVQPNTEAFF. CDR3 coding DNA: TGTGCCTGGAGTGTTCAGCCGAACACTGAAGCTTTCTTT.

The rearrangement joins TRBV28 to TRBJ2-3; a weak D match, TRBD2 (6 bases). This CDR3 has 15 amino acids. V dropped 6 bases and J dropped 6 bases, with 19 bases sitting between them. Germline lookup yields CDR1 MDHEN and CDR2 SYDVKM. The CDR3: CASSKRRGPEDTQYF. In DNA, the CDR3 is TGTGCCAGCAGCAAGAGGAGGGGTCCGGAGGATACGCAGTATTTT.

As concerns this clonotype: One end of the junction does not line up with germline, which may come from a read error. This chain joins TRBV6-6 and TRBJ2-1, with D uncertain. Germline CDR1 is MNHNY and CDR2 is SVGAGI (reference sequence). This CDR3 is 12 amino acids long. The CDR3 reads CASSSIRNERFF. DNA of the CDR3: TGTGCCAGCAGTTCGATCCGCAATGAGCGGTTCTTC.

This clonotype has just a few counts. This chain connects TRBV29-1 to TRBJ2-1; 9 bases map to TRBD2. V shed 6 bases, J shed 0 bases, and the junction held 3 bases outside the gene matches. CDR3 length equals 14 residues. Germline CDR1 reads SQVTM; CDR2 reads ANQGSEA. Here the CDR3 reads CSVRGGDSYNEQFF. DNA for the CDR3: TGCAGCGTGCGGGGGGGGGACTCCTACAATGAGCAGTTCTTC.

This clonotype was counted a few times. This sequence joins TRBV29-1 and TRBJ2-1, with D possibly being TRBD1 (5 bases). With 5 bases removed from V and 7 bases from J, the gap between germline ends came to 21 bases. Germline CDR1 reads SQVTM; CDR2 reads ANQGSEA. This CDR3 region has 15 residues. CDR3 in amino acids: CSVLFVGRGANEQFF. The CDR3 nucleotides are TGCAGCGTTCTATTCGTAGGGCGTGGGGCGAATGAGCAGTTCTTC.

This clonotype has ten or more counts. The chain combines TRBV7-2 with TRBJ2-5; perhaps TRBD1 as D (6 bases). The tail of the sequence fits TRBJ2-7 better, so the J call may be wrong. This CDR3 contains 12 residues. Germline V gene sequence: CDR1 SGHTA, CDR2 FQGNSA. CDR3 coding DNA: TGTGCCAGCAGCCCTGGACAGTACGAGCAGTACTTC. Its translation: CASSPGQYEQYF.

This chain connects TRBV19 to TRBJ2-1, with D maybe TRBD1 (5 bases). CDR1 and CDR2 (germline): LNHDA, SQIVND (reference sequence). V lost 5 bases and J lost 4, with 9 bases in between. The CDR3 has 13 residues. The CDR3 spells CASSWGLYNEQFF. As DNA, the CDR3 is TGTGCCAGTAGTTGGGGCCTTTACAATGAGCAGTTCTTC.

In nucleotides, the CDR3 is TGTGCCAGCAGCCCGGGGACAGGCATCGGGGAGACCCAGTACTTC. It specifies CASSPGTGIGETQYF. This sequence joins TRBV5-6 and TRBJ2-5; 8 nucleotides agree with TRBD1. The CDR3 has 15 amino acids. Germline assignment: CDR1 SGHDT and CDR2 YYEEEE. V was pared by 4 bases and J by 5 bases, with 10 bases of the junction left unmatched.

The chain employs TRBV4-2 and TRBJ2-2; D is perhaps TRBD1 or TRBD2 (5 bases each). Germline CDR1 is LGHNA and CDR2 is YNFKEQ. The CDR3 loop spans 16 amino acids. The V gene lost 10 bases and the J gene lost 3 bases, with 21 bases spanning the gap. Here the CDR3 reads CATGRRLFPDTGELFF. The CDR3 DNA reads as TGTGCCACAGGGAGACGACTTTTCCCCGACACCGGGGAGCTGTTTTTT.

This clonotype has only one observation. The J gene is TRBJ2-3, the V gene TRBV14; possibly TRBD2 for D (5 bases). The V end lost 5 bases, the J end lost 8 bases, and 14 bases lay between the germline ends. Germline loops: CDR1 SGHDN, CDR2 FVKESK. The CDR3 loop spans 13 amino acids. The CDR3 sequence: CASSNVGRSTQYF. The DNA for the CDR3 is TGTGCCAGCAGCAATGTTGGGAGAAGTACGCAGTATTTT.

The CDR3 bases are TGTGCCAGCACCCAGAGGACGAGCGGGAGCTACGAGCAGTACTTC. Translated, it gives CASTQRTSGSYEQYF. The chain carries TRBV27 and TRBJ2-7, with TRBD2 matching over 8 bases. This CDR3 comprises 15 residues. The V gene end was trimmed by 7 bases and the J gene end by 3 bases; junction bases not matched to a gene: 11. The germline V gene encodes CDR1 MNHEY and CDR2 SMNVEV (reference sequence).

The chain employs TRBV20-1 and TRBJ2-1; D gene uncertain. The J call is in doubt because the DNA end fits TRBJ2-7 better. This CDR3 contains 15 residues. CDR1 and CDR2 (germline): DFQATT, SNEGSKA (reference sequence). CDR3 residues: CSAPPTLTVHNEQYF. CDR3 in DNA: TGCAGTGCTCCCCCAACCCTGACTGTCCACAATGAGCAGTACTTC.

This chain connects TRBV20-1 to TRBJ2-1; D possibly corresponds to TRBD1 (5 bases). V was trimmed by 5 bases and J by 7 bases, leaving 12 bases between them. This CDR3 contains 12 residues. Germline assignment: CDR1 DFQATT and CDR2 SNEGSKA (reference sequence). CDR3 in DNA: TGCAGTGCTGAGGACATTGCGAATGAGCAGTTCTTC. It translates to CSAEDIANEQFF.

This chain uses TRBV7-2 with TRBJ2-7, with D uncertain. V lost 3 bases and J 6 bases, leaving 12 bases between the germline ends. The CDR3 loop spans 13 amino acids. CDR1 and CDR2 from the germline V gene are SGHTA and FQGNSA. In DNA form, the CDR3 reads TGTGCCAGCAGCTTCTCGTATAAGCCCGAGCAGTACTTC. Translated, it gives CASSFSYKPEQYF.

The rearrangement links TRBV30 to TRBJ2-1; 7 bases fit TRBD2. Germline V CDR1 and CDR2: GTSNPN, SVGIG (reference sequence). The CDR3 consists of 15 residues. Trimming removed 0 bases from V and 6 bases from J; junction bases left unmatched: 8. The CDR3 bases are TGTGCCTGGAGTGTCACGGGAGGACCAATCAATGAGCAGTTCTTC. It is translated as CAWSVTGGPINEQFF.

The chain couples TRBV7-2 to TRBJ2-6; no firm D call. CDR3 size: 17 residues. Germline CDR1 and CDR2: SGHTA and FQGNSA. Trimming cost V 5 bases and J 0 bases, with 14 bases left between them. The CDR3 DNA reads TGTGCCAGCAGCCCGAAATCAACCCTCTCTGGGGCCAACGTCCTGACTTTC. As protein: CASSPKSTLSGANVLTF.

The chain is built from TRBV27 and TRBJ2-1; 8 bases match TRBD2. V dropped 5 bases and J dropped 8; count of bases not matched to a gene: 11. Germline-derived CDR1 and CDR2 are MNHEY and SMNVEV (reference sequence). The CDR3 length is 15 residues. The CDR3 spells CASSGGSGSRDEQFF. The DNA of the CDR3 is TGTGCCAGCAGTGGGGGAAGCGGGAGTCGGGATGAGCAGTTCTTC.

A few counts support this clonotype. CDR3 sequence: CASSLSPGGSYNEQFF. The CDR3 nucleotides are TGTGCCAGCAGCTTAAGTCCAGGGGGGTCCTACAATGAGCAGTTCTTC. The rearrangement joins TRBV7-2 to TRBJ2-1, with D possibly being TRBD1 (7 bases). The CDR3 runs to 16 residues. V lost 2 bases to trimming and J lost 1 base, with 12 bases between them. Germline CDR1 is SGHTA and CDR2 is FQGNSA.

The chain links TRBV27 to TRBJ2-3; the D gene could be TRBD1 or TRBD2 (5 bases each). Trimming removed 7 bases at V and 2 bases at J, with 13 bases between. The CDR3 contains 14 residues. Germline CDR1 and CDR2: MNHEY and SMNVEV (reference sequence). The DNA for the CDR3 is TGTGCCAGCAACCCGGGGCCCTACACAGATACGCAGTATTTT. It yields the protein CASNPGPYTDTQYF.

J is TRBJ2-5 and V is TRBV20-1; the match to TRBD2 covers 14 bases. The last part of the DNA fits TRBJ2-7 better; the J call may be wrong. This CDR3 has 17 amino acids. Germline assignment: CDR1 DFQATT and CDR2 SNEGSKA (reference sequence). The CDR3 region is CSAFPLPGTSGSYEQYF. CDR3 bases: TGCAGTGCTTTTCCTTTACCGGGGACTAGCGGGAGCTACGAGCAGTACTTC.

Remarks on this clonotype: This may be a read error, as it is one base from a much larger clone. The chain joins TRBV30 to TRBJ2-1, with D tentatively TRBD2 (6 bases). Germline loops: CDR1 GTSNPN, CDR2 SVGIG (reference sequence). This CDR3 region has 13 residues. Trimming pared 2 bases from V and 13 bases from J, leaving 18 bases between. Here the CDR3 DNA reads TGTGCCTGGAGTAAACGGGAACGGGAGACCCAGTTCTTC. Translated: CAWSKRERETQFF.